The clone carrying this T cell receptor beta chain was seen more than once but under ten times. Its antigen is unidentified. V gave up 5 bases and J gave up 0 bases, with 29 bases separating them. Germline CDR1 reads MGHRA; CDR2 reads YSYEKL. The length of the CDR3 is 22 residues. TCRbeta libraries were built with three rounds of nested PCR, modified from ARM-PCR. From the multiplex PCR reads, TCRdb called clonotypes with MiXCR, one entry per CDR3 protein. The sample includes about 75,000 distinct CDR3 sequences, under 70% seen only once; the top ten take 28%. The sample originates from a study of tumor and adjacent non-tumor tissue in lung cancer. Points from the study as a whole: Patients with more diverse tumor TCRs had worse survival.

This sample's RNA came from whole unsorted tissue. Distant lung tissue was collected more than 3 cm away from the tumor edge. The receptor was isolated from a woman aged 45-60 years with non-small cell lung cancer. Sequenced material: distant non-tumor lung tissue. This chain uses TRBV4-1 with TRBJ2-6; tentatively, D is TRBD1 or TRBD2 (5 bases each). DNA for the CDR3: TGCGCCAGCAGCGAAAGACCAACCCAACACCGGGGCACTAACTCTGGGGCCAACGTCCTGACTTTC. The encoded protein is CASSERPTQHRGTNSGANVLTF.